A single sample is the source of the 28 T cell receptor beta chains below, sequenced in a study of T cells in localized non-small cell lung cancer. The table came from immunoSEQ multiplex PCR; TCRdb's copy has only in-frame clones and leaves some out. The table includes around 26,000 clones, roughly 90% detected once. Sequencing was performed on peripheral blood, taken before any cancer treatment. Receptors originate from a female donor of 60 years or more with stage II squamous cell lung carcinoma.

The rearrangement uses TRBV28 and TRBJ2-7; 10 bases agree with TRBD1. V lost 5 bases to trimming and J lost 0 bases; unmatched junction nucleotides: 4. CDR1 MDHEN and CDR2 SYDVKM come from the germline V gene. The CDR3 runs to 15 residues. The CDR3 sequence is CASSADRGVSYEQYF. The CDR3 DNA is TGTGCCAGCAGTGCGGACAGGGGGGTCTCCTACGAGCAGTACTTC. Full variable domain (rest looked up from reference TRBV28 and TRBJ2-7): DVKVTQSSRYLVKRTGEKVFLECVQDMDHENMFWYRQDPGLGLRLIYFSYDVKMKEKGDIPEGYSVSREKKERFSLILESASTNQTSMYLCASSADRGVSYEQYFGPGTRLTVT.

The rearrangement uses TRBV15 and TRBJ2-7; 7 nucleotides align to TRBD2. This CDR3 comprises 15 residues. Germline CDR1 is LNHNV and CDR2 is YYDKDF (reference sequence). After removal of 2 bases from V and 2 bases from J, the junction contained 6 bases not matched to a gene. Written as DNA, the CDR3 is TGTGCCACCAGCAGATACTTAGCGGGCCCCTACGAGCAGTACTTC. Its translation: CATSRYLAGPYEQYF.

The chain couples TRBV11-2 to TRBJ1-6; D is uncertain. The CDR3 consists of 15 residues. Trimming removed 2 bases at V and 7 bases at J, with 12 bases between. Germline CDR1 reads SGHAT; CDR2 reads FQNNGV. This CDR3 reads CASSLKTNRNSPLHF. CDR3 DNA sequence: TGTGCCAGCAGCTTAAAAACGAATAGGAATTCACCCCTCCACTTT.

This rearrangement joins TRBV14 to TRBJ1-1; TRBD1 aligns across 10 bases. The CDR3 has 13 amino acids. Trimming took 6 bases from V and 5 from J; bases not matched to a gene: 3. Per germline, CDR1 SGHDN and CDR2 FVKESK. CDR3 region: CASRTGGRTEAFF. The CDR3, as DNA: TGTGCCAGCAGGACAGGGGGCCGAACTGAAGCTTTCTTT.

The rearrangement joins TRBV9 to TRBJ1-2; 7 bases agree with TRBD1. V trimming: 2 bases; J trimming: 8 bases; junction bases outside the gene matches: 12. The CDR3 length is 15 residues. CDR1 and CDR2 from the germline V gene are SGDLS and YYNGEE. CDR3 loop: CASSVGTADWRGYTF. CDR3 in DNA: TGTGCCAGCAGCGTCGGGACAGCCGACTGGAGGGGCTACACCTTC.

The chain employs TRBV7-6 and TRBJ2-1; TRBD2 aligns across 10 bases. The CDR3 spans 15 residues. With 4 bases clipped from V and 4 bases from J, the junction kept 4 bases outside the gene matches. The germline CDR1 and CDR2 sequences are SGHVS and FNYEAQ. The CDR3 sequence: CASSSSSGGYNEQFF. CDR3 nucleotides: TGTGCCAGCAGCTCTTCTAGCGGGGGTTACAATGAGCAGTTCTTC.

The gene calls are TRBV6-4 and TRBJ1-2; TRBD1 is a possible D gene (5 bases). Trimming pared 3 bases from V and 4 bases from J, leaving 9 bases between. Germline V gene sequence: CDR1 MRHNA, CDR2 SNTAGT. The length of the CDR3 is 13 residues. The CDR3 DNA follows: TGTGCCAGCAGTGAGGGGGGTGGCTATGGCTACACCTTC. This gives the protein CASSEGGGYGYTF.

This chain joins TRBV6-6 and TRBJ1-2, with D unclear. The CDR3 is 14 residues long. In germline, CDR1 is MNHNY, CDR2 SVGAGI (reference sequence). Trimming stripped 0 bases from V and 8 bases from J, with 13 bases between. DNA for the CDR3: TGTGCCAGCAGTTACTCACGGGCGGAGGAGGGCTACACCTTC. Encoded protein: CASSYSRAEEGYTF.

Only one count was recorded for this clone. The CDR3 is CAWSVIVLVTSGGGEQFF. Here the CDR3 DNA reads TGTGCCTGGAGTGTAATAGTCCTGGTGACTAGCGGGGGAGGTGAGCAGTTCTTC. This rearrangement joins TRBV30 to TRBJ2-1; 12 nucleotides line up with TRBD2. This CDR3 spans 18 amino acids. The germline gives CDR1 GTSNPN, CDR2 SVGIG (reference sequence). After removal of 0 bases from V and 9 bases from J, the junction contained 15 bases not matched to a gene.

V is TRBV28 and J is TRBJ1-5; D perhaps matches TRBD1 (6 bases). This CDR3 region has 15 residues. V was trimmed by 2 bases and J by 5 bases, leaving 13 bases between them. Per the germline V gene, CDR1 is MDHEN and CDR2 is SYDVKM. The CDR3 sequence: CASSLDRGLHQPQHF. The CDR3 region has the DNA TGTGCCAGCAGTTTAGATAGGGGGTTGCATCAGCCCCAGCATTTT.

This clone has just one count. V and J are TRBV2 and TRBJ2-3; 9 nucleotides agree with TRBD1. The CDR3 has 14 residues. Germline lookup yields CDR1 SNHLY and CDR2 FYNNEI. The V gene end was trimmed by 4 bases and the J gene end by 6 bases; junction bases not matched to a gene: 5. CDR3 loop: CASSVTGGKDTQYF. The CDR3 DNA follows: TGTGCCAGCAGTGTGACAGGGGGAAAGGATACGCAGTATTTT.

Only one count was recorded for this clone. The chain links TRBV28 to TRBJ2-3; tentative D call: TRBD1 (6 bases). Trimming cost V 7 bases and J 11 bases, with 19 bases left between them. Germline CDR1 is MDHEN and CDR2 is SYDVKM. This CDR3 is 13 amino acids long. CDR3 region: CASNSITGTGQYF. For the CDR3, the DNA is TGTGCCAGCAATTCAATAACAGGGACCGGGCAGTATTTT.

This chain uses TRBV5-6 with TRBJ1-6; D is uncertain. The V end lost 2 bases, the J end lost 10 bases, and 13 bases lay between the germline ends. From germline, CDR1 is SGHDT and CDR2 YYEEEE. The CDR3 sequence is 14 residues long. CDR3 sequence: CASSFVWGGSPLHF. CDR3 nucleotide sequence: TGTGCCAGCAGCTTTGTCTGGGGAGGATCACCCCTCCACTTT.

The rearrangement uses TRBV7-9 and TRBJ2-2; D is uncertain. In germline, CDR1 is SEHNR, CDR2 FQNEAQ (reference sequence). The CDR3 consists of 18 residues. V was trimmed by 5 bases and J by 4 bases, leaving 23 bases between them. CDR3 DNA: TGTGCCAGCAGCCTTTCGCCTTGGTACAGCCCCCTCACCGGGGAGCTGTTTTTT. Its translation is CASSLSPWYSPLTGELFF.

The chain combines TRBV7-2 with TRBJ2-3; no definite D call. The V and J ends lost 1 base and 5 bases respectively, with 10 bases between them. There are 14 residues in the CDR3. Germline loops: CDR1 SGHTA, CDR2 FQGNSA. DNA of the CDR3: TGTGCCAGCAGCTTAGAGTCCGGCCGAGATACGCAGTATTTT. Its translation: CASSLESGRDTQYF.

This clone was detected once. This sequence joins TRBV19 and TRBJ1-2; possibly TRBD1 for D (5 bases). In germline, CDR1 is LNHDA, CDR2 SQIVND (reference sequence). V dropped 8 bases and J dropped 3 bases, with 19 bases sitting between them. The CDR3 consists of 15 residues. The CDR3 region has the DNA TGTGCCAGTCTCAAGACCCACAGGTATGACTATGGCTACACCTTC. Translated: CASLKTHRYDYGYTF.

CDR3 sequence reads: CASSLGTARSNYGYTF. Written as DNA, the CDR3 is TGTGCCAGCAGCTTAGGGACAGCGCGTTCTAACTATGGCTACACCTTC. V and J are TRBV7-6 and TRBJ1-2, with D perhaps matching TRBD1 (6 bases). This CDR3 region has 16 residues. The germline V gene has CDR1 SGHVS and CDR2 FNYEAQ. V dropped 1 base and J dropped 0 bases, with 12 bases sitting between them.

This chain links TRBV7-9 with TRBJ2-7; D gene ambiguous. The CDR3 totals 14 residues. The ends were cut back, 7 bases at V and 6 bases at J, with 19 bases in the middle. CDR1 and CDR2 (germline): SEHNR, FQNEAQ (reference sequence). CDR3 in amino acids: CASTHSPGPREQYF. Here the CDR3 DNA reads TGTGCCAGCACTCACTCTCCCGGGCCTCGCGAGCAGTACTTC.

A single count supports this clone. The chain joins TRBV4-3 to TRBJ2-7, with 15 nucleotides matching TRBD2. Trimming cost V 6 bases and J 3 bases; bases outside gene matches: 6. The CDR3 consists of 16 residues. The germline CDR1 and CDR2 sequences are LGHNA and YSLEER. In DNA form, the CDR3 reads TGCGCCAGCAGGAGGGGGACTAGCGGGGGGAACTACGAGCAGTACTTC. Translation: CASRRGTSGGNYEQYF.

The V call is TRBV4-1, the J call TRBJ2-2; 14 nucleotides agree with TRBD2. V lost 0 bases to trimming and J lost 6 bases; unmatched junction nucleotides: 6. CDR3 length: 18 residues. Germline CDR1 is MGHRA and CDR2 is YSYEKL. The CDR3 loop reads CASSQDSGTSGSPGELFF. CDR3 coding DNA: TGCGCCAGCAGCCAAGATTCCGGGACTAGCGGGAGTCCCGGGGAGCTGTTTTTT.

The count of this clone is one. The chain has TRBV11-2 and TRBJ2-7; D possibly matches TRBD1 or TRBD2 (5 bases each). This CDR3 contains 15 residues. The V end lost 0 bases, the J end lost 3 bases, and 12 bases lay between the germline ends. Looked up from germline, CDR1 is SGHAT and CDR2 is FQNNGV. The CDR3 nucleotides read TGTGCCAGCAGCTTAGATCGGGGCCCCTACTACGAGCAGTACTTC. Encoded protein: CASSLDRGPYYEQYF. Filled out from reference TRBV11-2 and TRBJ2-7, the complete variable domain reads EAGVAQSPRYKIIEKRQSVAFWCNPISGHATLYWYQQILGQGPKLLIQFQNNGVVDDSQLPKDRFSAERLKGVDSTLKIQPAKLEDSAVYLCASSLDRGPYYEQYFGPGTRLTVT.

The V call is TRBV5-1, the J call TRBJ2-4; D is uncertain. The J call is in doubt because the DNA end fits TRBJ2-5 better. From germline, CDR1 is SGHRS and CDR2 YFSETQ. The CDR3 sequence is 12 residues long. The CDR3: CASSLVGETQYF. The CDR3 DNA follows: TGCGCCAGCAGCTTGGTTGGGGAGACCCAGTACTTC.

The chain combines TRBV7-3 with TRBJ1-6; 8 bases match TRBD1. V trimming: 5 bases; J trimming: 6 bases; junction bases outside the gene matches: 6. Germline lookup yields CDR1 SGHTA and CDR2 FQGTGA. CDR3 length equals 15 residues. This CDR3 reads CASSKTGDFNSPLHF. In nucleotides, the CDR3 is TGTGCCAGCAGCAAGACAGGGGACTTTAATTCACCCCTCCACTTT.

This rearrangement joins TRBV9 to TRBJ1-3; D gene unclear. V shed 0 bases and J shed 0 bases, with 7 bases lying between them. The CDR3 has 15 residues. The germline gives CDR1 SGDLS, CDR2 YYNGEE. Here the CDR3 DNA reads TGTGCCAGCAGCGTAGTCGGCAGCTCTGGAAACACCATATATTTT. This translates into CASSVVGSSGNTIYF.

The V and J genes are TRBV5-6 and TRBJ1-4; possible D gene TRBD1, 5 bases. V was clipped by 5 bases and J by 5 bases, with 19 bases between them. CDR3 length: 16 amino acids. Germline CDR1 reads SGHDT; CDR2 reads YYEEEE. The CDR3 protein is CASSLGPGDINEKLFF. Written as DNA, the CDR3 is TGTGCCAGCAGTCTCGGACCGGGGGATATCAATGAAAAACTGTTTTTT. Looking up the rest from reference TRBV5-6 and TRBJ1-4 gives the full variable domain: DAGVTQSPTHLIKTRGQQVTLRCSPKSGHDTVSWYQQALGQGPQFIFQYYEEEERQRGNFPDRFSGHQFPNYSSELNVNALLLGDSALYLCASSLGPGDINEKLFFGSGTQLSVL.

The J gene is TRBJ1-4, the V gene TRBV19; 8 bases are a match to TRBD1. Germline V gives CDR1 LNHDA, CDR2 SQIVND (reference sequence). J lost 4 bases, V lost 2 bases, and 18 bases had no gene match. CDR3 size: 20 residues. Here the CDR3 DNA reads TGTGCCAGTAGTATATTTGAAGAGGGGCAGGGGGCGCGCAGTAATGAAAAACTGTTTTTT. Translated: CASSIFEEGQGARSNEKLFF.

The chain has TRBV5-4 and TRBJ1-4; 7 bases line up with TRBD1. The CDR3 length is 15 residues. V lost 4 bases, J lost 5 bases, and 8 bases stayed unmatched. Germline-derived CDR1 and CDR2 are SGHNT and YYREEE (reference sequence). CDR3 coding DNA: TGTGCCAGCAGCGGAGGGGGCAGCGAGAATGAAAAACTGTTTTTT. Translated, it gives CASSGGGSENEKLFF.

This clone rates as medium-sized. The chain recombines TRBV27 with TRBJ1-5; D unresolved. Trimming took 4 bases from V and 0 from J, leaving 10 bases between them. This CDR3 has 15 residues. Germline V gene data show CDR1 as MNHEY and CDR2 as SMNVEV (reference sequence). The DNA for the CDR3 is TGTGCCAGCAGTTCCTTTACGGCTAGCAATCAGCCCCAGCATTTT. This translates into CASSSFTASNQPQHF.